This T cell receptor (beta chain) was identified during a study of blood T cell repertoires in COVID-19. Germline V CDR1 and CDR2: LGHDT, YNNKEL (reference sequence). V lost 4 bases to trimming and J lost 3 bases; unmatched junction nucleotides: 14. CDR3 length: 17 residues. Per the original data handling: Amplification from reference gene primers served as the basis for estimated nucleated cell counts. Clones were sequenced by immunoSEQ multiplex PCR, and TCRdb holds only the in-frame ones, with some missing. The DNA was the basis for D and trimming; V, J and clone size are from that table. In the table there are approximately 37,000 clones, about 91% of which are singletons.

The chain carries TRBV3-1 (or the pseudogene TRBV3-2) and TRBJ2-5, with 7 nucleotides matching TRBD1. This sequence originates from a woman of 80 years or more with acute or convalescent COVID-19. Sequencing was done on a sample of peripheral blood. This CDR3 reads CASSRYRGRAQEETQYF. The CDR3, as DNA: TGTGCCAGCAGCCGGTACAGGGGCCGAGCCCAAGAAGAGACCCAGTACTTC.